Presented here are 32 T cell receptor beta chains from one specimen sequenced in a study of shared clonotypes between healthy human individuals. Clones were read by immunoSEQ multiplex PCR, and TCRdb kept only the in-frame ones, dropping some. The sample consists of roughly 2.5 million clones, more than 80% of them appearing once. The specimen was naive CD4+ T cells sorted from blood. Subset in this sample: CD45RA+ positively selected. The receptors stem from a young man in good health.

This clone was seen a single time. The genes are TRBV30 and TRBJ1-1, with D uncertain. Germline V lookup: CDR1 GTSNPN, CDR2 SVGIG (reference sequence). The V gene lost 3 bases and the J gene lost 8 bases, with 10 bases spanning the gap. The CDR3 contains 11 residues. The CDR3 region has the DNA TGTGCCTGGAGCGCTGACGGAGAAGCTTTCTTT. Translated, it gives CAWSADGEAFF.

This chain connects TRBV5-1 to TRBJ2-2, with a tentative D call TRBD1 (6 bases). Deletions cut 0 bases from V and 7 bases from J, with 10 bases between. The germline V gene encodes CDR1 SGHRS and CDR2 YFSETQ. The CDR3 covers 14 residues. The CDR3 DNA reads TGCGCCAGCAGCTTGGACAGGGTTTACGGGGAGCTGTTTTTT. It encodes CASSLDRVYGELFF.

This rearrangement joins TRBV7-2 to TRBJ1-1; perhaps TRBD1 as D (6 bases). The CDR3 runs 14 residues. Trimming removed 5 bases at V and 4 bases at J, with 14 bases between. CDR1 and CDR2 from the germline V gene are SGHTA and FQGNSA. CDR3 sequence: CASSPRGAATEAFF. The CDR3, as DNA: TGTGCCAGCAGCCCTAGGGGGGCCGCCACTGAAGCTTTCTTT.

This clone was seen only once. The CDR3 is CASSLGTGLNSPLHF. In DNA form, the CDR3 reads TGTGCCAGCAGCCTGGGGACAGGTCTCAATTCACCCCTCCACTTT. The genes are TRBV7-6 and TRBJ1-6, with 8 positions matching TRBD1. The ends lost 5 bases at V and 7 bases at J; junction bases unmatched: 7. Germline assignment: CDR1 SGHVS and CDR2 FNYEAQ. The CDR3 consists of 15 residues. Together with reference TRBV7-6 and TRBJ1-6, the CDR3 gives the full variable domain: GAGVSQSPRYKVTKRGQDVALRCDPISGHVSLYWYRQALGQGPEFLTYFNYEAQQDKSGLPNDRFSAERPEGSISTLTIQRTEQRDSAMYRCASSLGTGLNSPLHFGNGTRLTVT.

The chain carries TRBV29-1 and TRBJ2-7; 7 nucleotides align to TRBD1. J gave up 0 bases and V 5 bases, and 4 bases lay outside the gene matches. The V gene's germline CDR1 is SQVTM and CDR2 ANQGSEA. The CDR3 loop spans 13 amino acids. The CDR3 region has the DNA TGCAGCGTTTCCGACAGGGTCTCCTACGAGCAGTACTTC. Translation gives CSVSDRVSYEQYF.

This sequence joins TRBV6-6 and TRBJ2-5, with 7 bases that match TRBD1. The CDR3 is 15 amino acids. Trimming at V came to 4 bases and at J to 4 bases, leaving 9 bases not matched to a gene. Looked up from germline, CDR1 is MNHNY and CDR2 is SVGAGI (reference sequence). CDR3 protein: CASSSPDRVIETQYF. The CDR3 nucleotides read TGTGCCAGCAGTTCCCCCGACAGGGTGATAGAGACCCAGTACTTC.

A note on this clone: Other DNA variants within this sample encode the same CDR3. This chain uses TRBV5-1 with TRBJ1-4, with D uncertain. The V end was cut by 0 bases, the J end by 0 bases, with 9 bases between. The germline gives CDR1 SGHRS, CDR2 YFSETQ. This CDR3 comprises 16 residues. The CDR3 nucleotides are TGCGCCAGCAGCTTGGGGGGTTCCGCAACTAATGAAAAACTGTTTTTT. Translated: CASSLGGSATNEKLFF.

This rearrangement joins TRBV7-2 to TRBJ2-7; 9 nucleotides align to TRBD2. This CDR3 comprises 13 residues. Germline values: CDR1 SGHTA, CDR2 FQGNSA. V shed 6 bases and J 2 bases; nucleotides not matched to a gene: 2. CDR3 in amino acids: CASSTSGPYEQYF. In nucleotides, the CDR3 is TGTGCCAGCAGTACTAGCGGGCCCTACGAGCAGTACTTC. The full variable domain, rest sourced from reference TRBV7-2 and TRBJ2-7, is GAGVSQSPSNKVTEKGKDVELRCDPISGHTALYWYRQSLGQGLEFLIYFQGNSAPDKSGLPSDRFSAERTGGSVSTLTIQRTQQEDSAVYLCASSTSGPYEQYFGPGTRLTVT.

The CDR3 DNA reads as TGTGCCAGCGGAACTCGGGGGGGCTACAATGAGCAGTTCTTC. It specifies CASGTRGGYNEQFF. The genes are TRBV7-2 and TRBJ2-1, with TRBD2 identical over 8 bases. The CDR3 length is 14 residues. Germline V gene data show CDR1 as SGHTA and CDR2 as FQGNSA. The junction had 6 bases not matched to a gene; V was cut back by 8 bases and J by 3 bases.

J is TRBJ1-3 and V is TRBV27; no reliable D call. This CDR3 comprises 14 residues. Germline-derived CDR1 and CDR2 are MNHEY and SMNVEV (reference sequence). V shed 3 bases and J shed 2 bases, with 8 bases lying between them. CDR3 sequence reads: CASSLNRAGNTIYF. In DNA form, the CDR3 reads TGTGCCAGCAGTTTGAATCGGGCTGGAAACACCATATATTTT.

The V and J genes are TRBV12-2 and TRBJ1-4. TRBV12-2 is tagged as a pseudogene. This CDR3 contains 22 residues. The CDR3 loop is CASRLVARPPENYFPTNEKLFF. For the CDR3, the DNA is TGTGCAAGTCGCTTAGTGGCTCGGCCTCCCGAGAATTATTTTCCAACTAATGAAAAACTGTTTTTT.

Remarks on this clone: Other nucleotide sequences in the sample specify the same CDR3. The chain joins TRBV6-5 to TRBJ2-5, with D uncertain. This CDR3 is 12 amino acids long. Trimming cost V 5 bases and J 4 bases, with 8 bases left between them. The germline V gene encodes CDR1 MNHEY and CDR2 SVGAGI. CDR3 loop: CASSLNRETQYF. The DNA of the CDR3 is TGTGCCAGCAGTCTCAATCGAGAGACCCAGTACTTC.

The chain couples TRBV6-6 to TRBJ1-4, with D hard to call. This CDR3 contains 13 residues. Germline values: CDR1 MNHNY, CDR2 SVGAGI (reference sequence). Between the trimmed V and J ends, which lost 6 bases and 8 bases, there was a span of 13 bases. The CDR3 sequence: CASSLGWKEKLFF. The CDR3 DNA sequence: TGTGCCAGCAGCCTAGGATGGAAGGAAAAACTGTTTTTT.

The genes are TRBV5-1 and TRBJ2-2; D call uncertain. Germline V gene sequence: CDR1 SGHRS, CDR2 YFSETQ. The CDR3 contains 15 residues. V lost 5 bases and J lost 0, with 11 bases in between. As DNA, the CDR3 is TGCGCCAGCAGTCGCTTCGGGCCGAACACCGGGGAGCTGTTTTTT. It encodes CASSRFGPNTGELFF.

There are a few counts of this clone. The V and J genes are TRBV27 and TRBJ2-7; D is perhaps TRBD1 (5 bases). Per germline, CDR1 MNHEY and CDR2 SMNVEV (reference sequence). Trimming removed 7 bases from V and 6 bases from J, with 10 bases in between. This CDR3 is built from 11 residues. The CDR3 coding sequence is TGTGCCAGCACTTCAGGGTTCGAGCAGTACTTC. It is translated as CASTSGFEQYF.

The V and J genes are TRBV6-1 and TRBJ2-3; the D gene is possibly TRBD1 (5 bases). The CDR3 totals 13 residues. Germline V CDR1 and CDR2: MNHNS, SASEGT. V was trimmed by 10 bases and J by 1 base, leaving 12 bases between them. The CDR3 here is CATRGLGTDTQYF. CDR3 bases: TGTGCCACAAGGGGTCTCGGCACAGATACGCAGTATTTT.

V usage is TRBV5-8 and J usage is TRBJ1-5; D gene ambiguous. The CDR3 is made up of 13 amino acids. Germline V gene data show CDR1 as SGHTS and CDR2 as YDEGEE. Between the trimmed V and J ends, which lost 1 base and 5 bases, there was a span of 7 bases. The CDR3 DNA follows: TGTGCCAGCAGCTTGTGGGTGGATCAGCCCCAGCATTTT. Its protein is CASSLWVDQPQHF. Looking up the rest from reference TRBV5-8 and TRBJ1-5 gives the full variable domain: EAGVTQSPTHLIKTRGQQATLRCSPISGHTSVYWYQQALGLGLQFLLWYDEGEERNRGNFPPRFSGRQFPNYSSELNVNALELEDSALYLCASSLWVDQPQHFGDGTRLSIL.

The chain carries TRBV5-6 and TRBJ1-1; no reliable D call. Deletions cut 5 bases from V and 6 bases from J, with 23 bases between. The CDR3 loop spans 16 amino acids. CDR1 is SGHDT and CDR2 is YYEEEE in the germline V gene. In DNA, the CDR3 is TGTGCCAGCAGTCCCATCGACCAGACTCTCTTATCTGAAGCTTTCTTT. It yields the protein CASSPIDQTLLSEAFF. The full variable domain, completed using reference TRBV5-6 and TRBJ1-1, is DAGVTQSPTHLIKTRGQQVTLRCSPKSGHDTVSWYQQALGQGPQFIFQYYEEEERQRGNFPDRFSGHQFPNYSSELNVNALLLGDSALYLCASSPIDQTLLSEAFFGQGTRLTVV.

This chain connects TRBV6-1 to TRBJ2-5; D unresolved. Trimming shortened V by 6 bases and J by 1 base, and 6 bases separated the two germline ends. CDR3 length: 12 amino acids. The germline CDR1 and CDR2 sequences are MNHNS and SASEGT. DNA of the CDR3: TGTGCCAGCAGCACCCTCCAAGAGACCCAGTACTTC. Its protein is CASSTLQETQYF.

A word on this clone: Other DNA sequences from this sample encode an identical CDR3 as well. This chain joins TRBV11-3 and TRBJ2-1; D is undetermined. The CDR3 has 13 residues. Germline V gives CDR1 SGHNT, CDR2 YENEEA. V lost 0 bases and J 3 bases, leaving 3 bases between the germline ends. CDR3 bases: TGTGCCAGCAGCTTAGACAGCTACAATGAGCAGTTCTTC. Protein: CASSLDSYNEQFF.

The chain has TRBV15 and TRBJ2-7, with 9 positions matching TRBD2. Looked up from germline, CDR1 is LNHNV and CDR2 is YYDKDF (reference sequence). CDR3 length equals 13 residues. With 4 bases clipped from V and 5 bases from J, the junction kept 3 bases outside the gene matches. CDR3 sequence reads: CATSKGGRDEQYF. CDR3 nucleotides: TGTGCCACCAGCAAAGGCGGGAGGGACGAGCAGTACTTC.

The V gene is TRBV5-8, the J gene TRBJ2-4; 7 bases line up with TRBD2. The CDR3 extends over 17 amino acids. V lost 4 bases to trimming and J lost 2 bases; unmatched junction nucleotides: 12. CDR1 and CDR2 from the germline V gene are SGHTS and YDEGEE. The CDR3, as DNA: TGTGCCAGCAGCCCGGGCTGGGGAGGGTCGACCAAAAACATTCAGTACTTC. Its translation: CASSPGWGGSTKNIQYF. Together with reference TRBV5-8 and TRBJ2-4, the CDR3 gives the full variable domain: EAGVTQSPTHLIKTRGQQATLRCSPISGHTSVYWYQQALGLGLQFLLWYDEGEERNRGNFPPRFSGRQFPNYSSELNVNALELEDSALYLCASSPGWGGSTKNIQYFGAGTRLSVL.

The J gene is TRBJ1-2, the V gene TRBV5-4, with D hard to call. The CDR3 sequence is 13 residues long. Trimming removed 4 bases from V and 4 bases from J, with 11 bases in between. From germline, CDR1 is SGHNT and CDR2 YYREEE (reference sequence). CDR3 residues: CASSPAGLYGYTF. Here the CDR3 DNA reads TGTGCCAGCAGCCCGGCCGGACTCTATGGCTACACCTTC.

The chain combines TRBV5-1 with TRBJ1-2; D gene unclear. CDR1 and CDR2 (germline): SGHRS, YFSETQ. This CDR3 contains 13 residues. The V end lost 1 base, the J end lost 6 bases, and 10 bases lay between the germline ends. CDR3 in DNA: TGCGCCAGCAGCTTGTCTTCGTTGGATGGCTACACCTTC. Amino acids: CASSLSSLDGYTF.

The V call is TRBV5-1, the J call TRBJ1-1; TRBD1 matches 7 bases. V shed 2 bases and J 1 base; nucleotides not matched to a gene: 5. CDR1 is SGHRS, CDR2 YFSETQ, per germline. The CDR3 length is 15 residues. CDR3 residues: CASSFTGVGNTEAFF. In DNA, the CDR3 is TGCGCCAGCAGCTTCACAGGGGTAGGGAACACTGAAGCTTTCTTT. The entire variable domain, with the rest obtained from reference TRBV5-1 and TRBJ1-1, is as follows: KAGVTQTPRYLIKTRGQQVTLSCSPISGHRSVSWYQQTPGQGLQFLFEYFSETQRNKGNFPGRFSGRQFSNSRSEMNVSTLELGDSALYLCASSFTGVGNTEAFFGQGTRLTVV.

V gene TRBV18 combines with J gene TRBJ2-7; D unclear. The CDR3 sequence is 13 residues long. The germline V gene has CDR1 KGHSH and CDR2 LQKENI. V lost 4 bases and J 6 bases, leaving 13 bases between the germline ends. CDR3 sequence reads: CASSQQTTGEQYF. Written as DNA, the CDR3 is TGTGCCAGCTCACAACAAACGACGGGCGAGCAGTACTTC.

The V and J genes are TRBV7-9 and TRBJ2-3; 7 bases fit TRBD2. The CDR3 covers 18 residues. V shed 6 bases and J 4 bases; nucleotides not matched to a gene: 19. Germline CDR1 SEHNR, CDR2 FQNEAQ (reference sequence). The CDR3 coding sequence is TGTGCCAGCAGTCTACACCTACTGGGGGGGAGCGCCCCAGATACGCAGTATTTT. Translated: CASSLHLLGGSAPDTQYF.

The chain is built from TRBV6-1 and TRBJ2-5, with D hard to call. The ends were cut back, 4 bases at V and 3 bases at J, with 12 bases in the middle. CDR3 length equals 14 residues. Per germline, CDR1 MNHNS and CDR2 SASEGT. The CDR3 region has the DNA TGTGCCAGCAGTGGTCTTATACAGAAAGAGACCCAGTACTTC. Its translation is CASSGLIQKETQYF.

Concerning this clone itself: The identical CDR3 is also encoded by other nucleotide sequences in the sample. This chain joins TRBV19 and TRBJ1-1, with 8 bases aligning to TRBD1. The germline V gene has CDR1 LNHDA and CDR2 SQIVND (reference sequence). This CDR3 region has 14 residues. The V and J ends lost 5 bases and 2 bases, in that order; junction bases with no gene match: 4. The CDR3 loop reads CASSVGQGNTEAFF. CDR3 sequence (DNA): TGTGCCAGTAGTGTAGGACAGGGTAACACTGAAGCTTTCTTT.

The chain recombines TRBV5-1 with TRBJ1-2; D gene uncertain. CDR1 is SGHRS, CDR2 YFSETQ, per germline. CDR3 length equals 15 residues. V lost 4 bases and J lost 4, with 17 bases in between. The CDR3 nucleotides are TGCGCCAGCAGCCGCGCTAGTCTACAACTCTATGGCTACACCTTC. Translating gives CASSRASLQLYGYTF.

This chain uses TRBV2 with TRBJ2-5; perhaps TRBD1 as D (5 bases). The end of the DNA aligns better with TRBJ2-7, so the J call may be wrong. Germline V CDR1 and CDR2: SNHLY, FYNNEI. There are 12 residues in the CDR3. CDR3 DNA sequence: TGTGCCACCAGGGATCTCGGCTACGAGCAGTACTTC. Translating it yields CATRDLGYEQYF.

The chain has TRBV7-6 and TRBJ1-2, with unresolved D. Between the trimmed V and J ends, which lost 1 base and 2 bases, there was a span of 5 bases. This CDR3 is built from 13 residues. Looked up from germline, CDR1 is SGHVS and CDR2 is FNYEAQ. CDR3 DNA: TGTGCCAGCAGCTTAGGTACCAACTATGGCTACACCTTC. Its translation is CASSLGTNYGYTF. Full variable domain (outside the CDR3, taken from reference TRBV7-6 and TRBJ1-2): GAGVSQSPRYKVTKRGQDVALRCDPISGHVSLYWYRQALGQGPEFLTYFNYEAQQDKSGLPNDRFSAERPEGSISTLTIQRTEQRDSAMYRCASSLGTNYGYTFGSGTRLTVV.